This T cell receptor (beta chain) was found in a study of CD8 T cells in Susac syndrome. V was trimmed by 5 bases and J by 10 bases, leaving 15 bases between them. The CDR3 consists of 13 residues. Germline V gene data show CDR1 as SNHLY and CDR2 as FYNNEI. An input of about 0.45 to 1 ug of RNA was subjected to reverse transcription using random hexamers. Using its own MiXCR run on the immunoSEQ multiplex PCR reads, TCRdb lists one record per CDR3 protein. In the table there are 170,000 or so distinct CDR3 sequences, about 96% of which are singletons. This clonotype showed up just once. The clonotype comes from a human donor with Susac syndrome. Material: CD4+ T cells from PBMCs. This chain uses TRBV2 with TRBJ2-1; D gene unclear. The CDR3 here is CASSPERAREQFF. CDR3 nucleotide sequence: TGTGCCAGCAGTCCAGAAAGAGCCCGGGAGCAGTTCTTC.